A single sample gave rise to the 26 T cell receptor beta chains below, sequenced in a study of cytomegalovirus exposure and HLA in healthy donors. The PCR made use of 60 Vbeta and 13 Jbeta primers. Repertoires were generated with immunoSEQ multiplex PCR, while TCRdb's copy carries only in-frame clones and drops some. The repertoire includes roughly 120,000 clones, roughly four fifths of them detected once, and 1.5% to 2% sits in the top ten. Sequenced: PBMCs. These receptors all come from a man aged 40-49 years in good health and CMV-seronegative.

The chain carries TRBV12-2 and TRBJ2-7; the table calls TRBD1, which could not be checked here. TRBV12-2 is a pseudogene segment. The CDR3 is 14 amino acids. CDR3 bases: TGTGCAAGTCCCCTCCGGGGACAGGGGTGCGAGCAGTACTTC. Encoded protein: CASPLRGQGCEQYF.

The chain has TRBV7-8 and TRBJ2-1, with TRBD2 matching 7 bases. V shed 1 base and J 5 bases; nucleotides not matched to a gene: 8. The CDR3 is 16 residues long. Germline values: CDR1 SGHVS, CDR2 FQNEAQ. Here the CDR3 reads CASSLERDPLHNEQFF. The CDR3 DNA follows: TGTGCCAGCAGCTTAGAGCGGGATCCCCTCCACAATGAGCAGTTCTTC.

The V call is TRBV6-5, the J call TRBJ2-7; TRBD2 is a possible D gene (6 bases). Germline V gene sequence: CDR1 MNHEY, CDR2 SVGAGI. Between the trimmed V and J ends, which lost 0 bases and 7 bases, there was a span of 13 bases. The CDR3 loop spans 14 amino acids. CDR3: CASSYSKPAGEQYF. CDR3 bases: TGTGCCAGCAGTTACTCGAAACCCGCGGGGGAGCAGTACTTC.

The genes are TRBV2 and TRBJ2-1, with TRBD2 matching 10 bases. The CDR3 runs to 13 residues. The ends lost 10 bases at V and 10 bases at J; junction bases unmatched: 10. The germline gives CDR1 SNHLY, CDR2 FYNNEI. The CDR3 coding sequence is TGTGCCACTCCGGGACTAGCGAAAGGGGAGCAGTTCTTC. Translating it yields CATPGLAKGEQFF.

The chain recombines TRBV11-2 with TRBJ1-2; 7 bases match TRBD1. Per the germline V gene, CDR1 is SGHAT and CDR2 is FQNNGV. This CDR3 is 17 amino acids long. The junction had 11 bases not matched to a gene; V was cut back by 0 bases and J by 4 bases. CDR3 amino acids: CASSLDPATGLSYGYTF. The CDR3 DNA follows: TGTGCCAGCAGCTTAGACCCCGCGACAGGGTTAAGCTATGGCTACACCTTC.

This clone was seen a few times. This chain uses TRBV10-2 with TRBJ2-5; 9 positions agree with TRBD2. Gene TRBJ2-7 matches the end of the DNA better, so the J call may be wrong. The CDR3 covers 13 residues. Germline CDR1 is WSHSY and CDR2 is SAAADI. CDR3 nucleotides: TGCGCCAGCAGTAAAGCGGGAGGCTACGAGCAGTACTTC. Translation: CASSKAGGYEQYF.

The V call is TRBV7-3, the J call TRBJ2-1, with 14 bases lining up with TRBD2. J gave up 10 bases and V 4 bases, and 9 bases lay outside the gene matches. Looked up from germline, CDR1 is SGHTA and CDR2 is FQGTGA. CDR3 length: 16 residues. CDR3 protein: CASSSSGTSGRREQFF. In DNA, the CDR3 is TGTGCCAGCAGCTCATCCGGGACTAGCGGGAGAAGGGAGCAGTTCTTC.

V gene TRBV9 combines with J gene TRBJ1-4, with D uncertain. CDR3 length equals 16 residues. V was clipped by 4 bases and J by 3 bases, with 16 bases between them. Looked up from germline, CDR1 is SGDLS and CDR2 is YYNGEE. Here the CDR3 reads CASSPTGPRANEKLFF. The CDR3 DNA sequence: TGTGCCAGCAGCCCGACGGGTCCGAGGGCTAATGAAAAACTGTTTTTT.

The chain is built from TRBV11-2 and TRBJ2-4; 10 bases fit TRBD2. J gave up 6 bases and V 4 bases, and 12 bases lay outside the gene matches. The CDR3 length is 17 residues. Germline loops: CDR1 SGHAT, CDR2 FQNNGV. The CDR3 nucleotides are TGTGCCAGCAGCTCTTTTCTAAGCGGGGGGGCCGGAAACATTCAGTACTTC. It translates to CASSSFLSGGAGNIQYF.

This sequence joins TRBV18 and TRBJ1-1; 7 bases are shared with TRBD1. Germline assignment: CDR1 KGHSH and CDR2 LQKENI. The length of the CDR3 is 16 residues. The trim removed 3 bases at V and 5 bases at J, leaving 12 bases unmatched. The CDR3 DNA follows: TGTGCCAGCTCACCCATAGCCGGGACAGAAGCTACTGAAGCTTTCTTT. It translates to CASSPIAGTEATEAFF.

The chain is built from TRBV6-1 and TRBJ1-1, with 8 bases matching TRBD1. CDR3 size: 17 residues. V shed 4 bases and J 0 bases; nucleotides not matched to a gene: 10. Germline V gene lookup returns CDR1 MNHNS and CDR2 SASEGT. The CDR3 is CASSVPGTGRLNTEAFF. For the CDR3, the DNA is TGTGCCAGCAGTGTCCCCGGGACAGGACGATTGAACACTGAAGCTTTCTTT.

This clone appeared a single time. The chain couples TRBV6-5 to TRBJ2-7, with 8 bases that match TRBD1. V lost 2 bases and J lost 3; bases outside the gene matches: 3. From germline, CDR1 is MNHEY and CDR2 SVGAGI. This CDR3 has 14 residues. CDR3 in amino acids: CASSYDRGHYEQYF. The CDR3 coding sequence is TGTGCCAGCAGTTACGACAGGGGCCACTACGAGCAGTACTTC.

The CDR3 nucleotides read TGTGCCAGCAGCGCCACATGGAACACCGGGGAGCTGTTTTTT. It is translated as CASSATWNTGELFF. J is TRBJ2-2 and V is TRBV9; D gene ambiguous. This CDR3 is 14 amino acids long. Germline CDR1 is SGDLS and CDR2 is YYNGEE. Trimming pared 3 bases from V and 1 base from J, leaving 7 bases between.

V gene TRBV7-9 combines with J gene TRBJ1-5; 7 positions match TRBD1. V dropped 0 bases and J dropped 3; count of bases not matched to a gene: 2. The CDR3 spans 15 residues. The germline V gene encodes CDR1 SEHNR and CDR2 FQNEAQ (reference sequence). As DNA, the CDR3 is TGTGCCAGCAGCTTAGCAGGGGGCGTCAATCAGCCCCAGCATTTT. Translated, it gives CASSLAGGVNQPQHF.

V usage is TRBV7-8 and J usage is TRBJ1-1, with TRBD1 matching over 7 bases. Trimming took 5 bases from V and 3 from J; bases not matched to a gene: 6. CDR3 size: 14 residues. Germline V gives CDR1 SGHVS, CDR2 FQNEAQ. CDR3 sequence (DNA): TGTGCCAGCAGCCAAGGGACAGTAGACACTGAAGCTTTCTTT. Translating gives CASSQGTVDTEAFF.

CDR3 sequence (DNA): TGTGCCTGGGAGCAGGGGAGCGTGACCCAGTACTTC. It translates to CAWEQGSVTQYF. This sequence joins TRBV30 and TRBJ2-5, with a possible D match to TRBD1 (6 bases). Trimming shortened V by 5 bases and J by 7 bases, and 14 bases separated the two germline ends. The CDR3 covers 12 residues. Germline loops: CDR1 GTSNPN, CDR2 SVGIG (reference sequence).

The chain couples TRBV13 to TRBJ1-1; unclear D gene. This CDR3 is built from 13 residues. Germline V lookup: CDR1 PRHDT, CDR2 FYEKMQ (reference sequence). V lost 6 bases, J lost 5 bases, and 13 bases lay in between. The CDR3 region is CASRLQRGTEAFF. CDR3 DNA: TGTGCCAGCAGACTACAGAGAGGGACTGAAGCTTTCTTT.

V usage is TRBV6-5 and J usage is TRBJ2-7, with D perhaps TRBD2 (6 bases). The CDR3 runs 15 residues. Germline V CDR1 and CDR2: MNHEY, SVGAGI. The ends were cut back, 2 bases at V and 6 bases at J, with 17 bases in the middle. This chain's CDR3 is CASSYRSSASAEQYF. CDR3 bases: TGTGCCAGCAGTTACCGTTCGTCGGCTAGCGCCGAGCAGTACTTC.

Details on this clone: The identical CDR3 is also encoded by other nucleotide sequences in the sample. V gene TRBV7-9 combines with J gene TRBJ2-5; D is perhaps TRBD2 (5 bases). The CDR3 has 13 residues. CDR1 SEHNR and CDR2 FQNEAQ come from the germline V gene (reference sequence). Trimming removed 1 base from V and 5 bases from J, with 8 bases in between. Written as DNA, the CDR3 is TGTGCCAGCAGCTTAGTAGCGCAGGAGACCCAGTACTTC. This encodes CASSLVAQETQYF.

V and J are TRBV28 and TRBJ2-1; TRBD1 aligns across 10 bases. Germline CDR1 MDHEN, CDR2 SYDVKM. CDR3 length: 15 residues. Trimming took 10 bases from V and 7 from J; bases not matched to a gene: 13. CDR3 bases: TGTGCCATTCTTTCTGGGGGACAGGGGTCGAATGAGCAGTTCTTC. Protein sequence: CAILSGGQGSNEQFF.

This chain's CDR3 is CASSPLGQGNTEAFF. The CDR3 DNA reads TGTGCCAGCTCACCACTGGGACAGGGGAACACTGAAGCTTTCTTT. The chain has TRBV18 and TRBJ1-1, with 9 positions matching TRBD1. The CDR3 length is 15 residues. Germline assignment: CDR1 KGHSH and CDR2 LQKENI. The V gene end was trimmed by 1 base and the J gene end by 1 base; junction bases not matched to a gene: 1.

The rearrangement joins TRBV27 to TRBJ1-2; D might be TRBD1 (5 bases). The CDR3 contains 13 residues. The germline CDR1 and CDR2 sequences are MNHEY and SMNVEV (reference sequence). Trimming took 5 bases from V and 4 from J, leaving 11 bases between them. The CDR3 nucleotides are TGTGCCAGCAGTATCGGGGGTGGCTATGGCTACACCTTC. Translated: CASSIGGGYGYTF.

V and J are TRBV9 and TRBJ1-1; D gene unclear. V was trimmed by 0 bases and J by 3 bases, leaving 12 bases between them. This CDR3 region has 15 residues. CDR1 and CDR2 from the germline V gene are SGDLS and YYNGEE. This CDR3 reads CASSVGGSEYTEAFF. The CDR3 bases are TGTGCCAGCAGCGTAGGAGGGTCGGAGTACACTGAAGCTTTCTTT.

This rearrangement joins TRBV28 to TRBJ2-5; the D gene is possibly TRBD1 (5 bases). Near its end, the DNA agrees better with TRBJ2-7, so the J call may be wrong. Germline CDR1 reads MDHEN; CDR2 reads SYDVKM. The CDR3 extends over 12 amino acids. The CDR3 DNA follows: TGTGCCACCGCGACAGATTCCTACGAGCAGTACTTC. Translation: CATATDSYEQYF.

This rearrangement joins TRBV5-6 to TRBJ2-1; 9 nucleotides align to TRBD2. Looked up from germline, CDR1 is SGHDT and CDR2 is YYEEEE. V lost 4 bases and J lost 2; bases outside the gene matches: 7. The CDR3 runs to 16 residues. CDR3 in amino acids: CASSTTGTSPYNEQFF. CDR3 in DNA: TGTGCCAGCAGCACAACCGGGACTAGCCCCTACAATGAGCAGTTCTTC.

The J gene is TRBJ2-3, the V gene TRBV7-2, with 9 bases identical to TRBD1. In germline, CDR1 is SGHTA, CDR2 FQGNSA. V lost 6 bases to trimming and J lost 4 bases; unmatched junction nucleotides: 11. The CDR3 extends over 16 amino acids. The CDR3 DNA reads TGTGCCAGCAGAAGAACCCGGGACAGGGTCGCAGATACGCAGTATTTT. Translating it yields CASRRTRDRVADTQYF. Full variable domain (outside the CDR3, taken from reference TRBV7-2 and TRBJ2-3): GAGVSQSPSNKVTEKGKDVELRCDPISGHTALYWYRQSLGQGLEFLIYFQGNSAPDKSGLPSDRFSAERTGGSVSTLTIQRTQQEDSAVYLCASRRTRDRVADTQYFGPGTRLTVL.